The rows below give T cell receptor beta chains drawn from one sample of a study of OX40 agonist ivuxolimab in advanced cancers. Sequencing used immunoSEQ multiplex PCR; TCRdb keeps in-frame clones, though not all of them. The sample includes some 31,000 clones, more than 70% of them seen just once. Sequenced material: CD4+ or CD8+ T cells sorted from blood, taken in a trial of the OX40 agonist ivuxolimab. These receptors were obtained from an adult with an advanced solid tumor such as melanoma, head and neck, liver or kidney cancer. Each CDR3 is given with its conserved first and last residue. The D gene is left open where the match is weak.

D	length	V	J	CDR3
.	15	TRBV5-6	TRBJ1-2	CASSLSDYAGYGYTF
.	14	TRBV7-6	TRBJ2-5	CASSRDWWEETQYF
.	16	TRBV5-5	TRBJ2-5	CASSLSYYGWGETQYF
.	12	TRBV28	TRBJ1-2	CASSWDGGGYTF
.	15	TRBV6-1	TRBJ1-5	CASSRGGLGNQPQHF
.	13	TRBV28	TRBJ2-5	CASSLTGEETQYF
.	14	TRBV5-1	TRBJ2-5	CASSFLGSEETQYF
.	14	TRBV5-4	TRBJ2-1	CASSLALGYNEQFF
.	14	TRBV28	TRBJ1-2	CASSFSRRQDAPFF
.	15	TRBV5-5	TRBJ1-1	CASSLLGGGNTEAFF
.	15	TRBV28	TRBJ2-1	CASSLPGDSYNEQFF
TRBD1	14	TRBV5-1	TRBJ1-2	CASSRTGGTYGYTF
.	13	TRBV27	TRBJ2-7	CASSFAGNYEQYF
TRBD1	14	TRBV28	TRBJ2-1	CASGTGGTYNEQFF
TRBD1	11	TRBV29-1	TRBJ1-2	CSAGTDYGYTF
.	12	TRBV5-6	TRBJ2-7	CASSLNSYEQYF
TRBD1	17	TRBV27	TRBJ2-7	CASSSRRPGQRSYEQYF
TRBD1	15	TRBV7-2	TRBJ2-7	CASSPNRGFGYEQYF
.	14	TRBV6-6	TRBJ1-3	CASSHGTIGNTIYF
.	15	TRBV6-5	TRBJ1-3	CASSYGRHTGNTIYF
.	12	TRBV11-3	TRBJ2-7	CASSLTGYEQYF
.	15	TRBV5-5	TRBJ1-4	CASSLGGAENEKLFF
TRBD1	19	TRBV27	TRBJ2-6	CASSFRPPGQSSGANVLTF
.	13	TRBV6-6	TRBJ1-6	CASSRRHNSPLHF
.	13	TRBV28	TRBJ1-3	CASSLGQADTIYF
TRBD1	15	TRBV6-5	TRBJ2-7	CASRDVQTGAYEQYF
TRBD2	15	TRBV14	TRBJ2-1	CASSQSGRRNNEQFF
TRBD1	16	TRBV7-9	TRBJ2-2	CASSSGTGVGTGELFF
TRBD1	16	TRBV18	TRBJ2-7	CASSPTGRTGSYEQYF
.	13	TRBV6-6	TRBJ2-3	CASSPAFTDTQYF
.	15	TRBV11-3	TRBJ2-1	CASSSQAQRHNEQFF
.	15	TRBV6-6	TRBJ1-1	CASSPPQGLKGEAFF
TRBD2	14	TRBV6-1	TRBJ2-3	CASRTSGGTDTQYF
.	16	TRBV2	TRBJ2-1	CASRPTVGGSYNEQFF
TRBD2	17	TRBV15	TRBJ2-1	CATSRLGTRGRYNEQFF
.	13	TRBV11-2	TRBJ1-2	CASSPFSPEGYTF
TRBD1	14	TRBV5-5	TRBJ1-1	CASSLVSGGTEAFF
.	14	TRBV5-1	TRBJ1-5	CASSLGEGFQPQHF
TRBD1	17	TRBV2	TRBJ1-5	CASSDSTGTGGNQPQHF
.	15	TRBV16	TRBJ1-2	CASTPDSRGDYGYTF
.	18	TRBV19	TRBJ1-5	CASSTYTGTAYSNQPQHF
.	12	TRBV5-6	TRBJ1-2	CASSLVAGGYTF